These T cell receptor beta chains were read from a single sample in a study of regulatory T cells in long-lasting Graves disease. Using its own MiXCR run on the multiplex PCR reads, TCRdb lists one record per CDR3 protein. The table includes 400,000 to 500,000 distinct CDR3 sequences, about 22% detected once. Sequences were derived from peripheral blood mononuclear cells (PBMCs), sampled when the disease was refractory, from a patient treated with antithyroid drugs. Receptors were obtained from a female donor with Graves disease. The CDR3 runs from the conserved cysteine through the conserved F or W. A D gene is named only where the DNA matches it firmly. The size entry is marked missing in some rows and otherwise reads once, few, many or a size class.

d_gene | j_gene | v_gene | abundance | CDR3aa | CDR3nt
TRBD1 | TRBJ2-2 | TRBV5-1 | once | CASGAGGAGTGELLF | TGCGCCAGCGGGGCAGGGGGCGCTGGCACCGGGGAGCTGCTTTTT
NA | TRBJ2-5 | TRBV5-1 | NA | CASSYLGNGPQETQYF | TGCGCCAGCAGCTACCTCGGGAATGGGCCGCAAGAGACCCAGTACTTC
TRBD1 | TRBJ2-1 | TRBV15 | NA | CATSTRTGVDEQFF | TGTGCCACCAGCACAAGGACAGGGGTCGATGAGCAGTTCTTC
TRBD1 | TRBJ2-3 | TRBV11-1 | few | CASSSGQTTDTQYF | TGTGCCAGCAGCTCGGGACAGACGACAGATACGCAGTATTTT
TRBD1 | TRBJ1-2 | TRBV12-3/TRBV12-4 | NA | CASSPRTTGPGYTF | TGTGCCAGCAGTCCCCGGACGACAGGGCCAGGCTACACCTTC
TRBD2 | TRBJ2-7 | TRBV4-1 | NA | CASSQAPGEGSYEQYF | TGCGCCAGCAGCCAAGCGCCCGGGGAGGGCTCCTACGAGCAGTACTTC
NA | TRBJ2-6 | TRBV5-1 | few | CASSLTATGANVLTF | TGCGCCAGCAGCTTGACGGCTACTGGGGCCAACGTCCTGACTTTC
TRBD1 | TRBJ1-6 | TRBV12-3/TRBV12-4 | many | CASSFWGQGNNSPLHF | TGTGCCAGCAGTTTCTGGGGACAGGGTAATAATTCACCCCTCCACTTT
NA | TRBJ1-2 | TRBV27 | NA | CASSLYGLLGGTNYGYTF | TGTGCCAGCAGTTTATACGGACTTCTTGGGGGGACCAACTATGGCTACACCTTC
NA | TRBJ2-6 | TRBV6-1 | NA | CASLGGSSGANVLTF | TGTGCCAGCCTGGGGGGTTCCTCTGGGGCCAACGTCCTGACTTTC
NA | TRBJ1-4 | TRBV12-3/TRBV12-4 | many | CASSLAPVGPQEKLFF | TGTGCCAGCAGTTTAGCGCCGGTGGGGCCGCAGGAAAAACTGTTTTTT
NA | TRBJ1-1 | TRBV6-1 | many | CASSDYNWNTEAFF | TGTGCCAGCAGTGATTACAACTGGAACACTGAAGCTTTCTTT
NA | TRBJ2-5 | TRBV7-9 | NA | CASSTPRTSDRKQETQYF | TGTGCCAGCAGCACCCCCCGGACATCGGACAGAAAGCAAGAGACCCAGTACTTC
NA | TRBJ1-2 | TRBV24-1 | many | CATSDPDRASGYTF | TGTGCCACCAGTGACCCTGACCGCGCGAGTGGCTACACCTTC
NA | TRBJ2-7 | TRBV12-3/TRBV12-4 | NA | CASSLGDHEQYF | TGTGCCAGCAGTTTGGGGGACCACGAGCAGTACTTC
NA | TRBJ1-6 | TRBV6-1 | few | CASSVRGGPSYNSPLHF | TGTGCCAGCAGTGTTCGAGGGGGTCCCTCCTATAATTCACCCCTCCACTTT
NA | TRBJ1-6 | TRBV3-1 | few | CASSQDVANSPLHF | TGTGCCAGCAGTCAGGACGTCGCTAATTCACCCCTCCACTTT
NA | TRBJ2-5 | TRBV20-1 | many | CSASPAGETQYF | TGCAGTGCTAGTCCAGCGGGAGAGACCCAGTACTTC
NA | TRBJ1-6 | TRBV28 | NA | CASKETGSPPLHF | TGTGCCAGCAAGGAGACAGGTAGTCCACCCCTCCACTTT
TRBD1 | TRBJ2-7 | TRBV24-1 | many | CATSDGGQGLHEQYF | TGTGCCACCAGTGATGGGGGACAGGGGCTCCACGAGCAGTACTTC
NA | TRBJ2-5 | TRBV12-3/TRBV12-4 | NA | CTSSFGAGSQETQYF | TGTACCAGCAGTTTTGGGGCGGGGAGCCAAGAGACCCAGTACTTC
NA | TRBJ1-1 | TRBV6-2/TRBV6-3 | few | CASSSVETKNTEAFF | TGTGCCAGCAGTTCAGTGGAGACCAAGAACACTGAAGCTTTCTTT
NA | TRBJ1-5 | TRBV5-1 | NA | CASSLGGRLGNQPQHF | TGCGCCAGCAGCCTCGGGGGGCGCTTGGGCAATCAGCCCCAGCATTTT
TRBD1 | TRBJ2-1 | TRBV12-3/TRBV12-4 | NA | CASSSMTGWNEQFF | TGTGCCAGCAGTTCAATGACAGGGTGGAATGAGCAGTTCTTC
NA | TRBJ2-7 | TRBV7-9 | NA | CASSSGLPVSYEQYF | TGTGCCAGCAGCTCGGGGTTACCCGTCTCCTACGAGCAGTACTTC
NA | TRBJ2-7 | TRBV24-1 | NA | CATSGRDKNGAYEQYF | TGTGCCACCAGTGGTCGGGACAAGAATGGAGCCTACGAGCAGTACTTC
NA | TRBJ2-1 | TRBV7-8 | few | CASSLASAGDANEQFF | TGTGCCAGCAGCTTAGCGAGCGCTGGGGACGCCAATGAGCAGTTCTTC
TRBD2 | TRBJ2-7 | TRBV29-1 | NA | CSALPTRERGPYEQYF | TGCAGCGCCCTCCCTACGCGGGAGCGCGGCCCCTACGAGCAGTACTTC
NA | TRBJ2-5 | TRBV11-2 | NA | CASSFGVEETQYF | TGTGCCAGCAGCTTCGGGGTTGAAGAGACCCAGTACTTC
TRBD1 | TRBJ1-6 | TRBV20-1 | few | CSARTGSGYNSPLHF | TGCAGTGCCAGGACAGGGTCTGGGTATAATTCACCCCTCCACTTT
NA | TRBJ1-5 | TRBV24-1 | NA | CATSDPTSNSNQPQHF | TGTGCCACCAGTGATCCGACATCAAATAGCAATCAGCCCCAGCATTTT
NA | TRBJ1-4 | TRBV12-3/TRBV12-4 | many | CASSLWEQNEKLFF | TGTGCCAGCAGTTTATGGGAGCAAAATGAAAAACTGTTTTTT
TRBD1 | TRBJ1-1 | TRBV6-1 | many | CATTFQGGAEAFF | TGTGCCACCACGTTCCAAGGGGGCGCTGAAGCTTTCTTT
TRBD1 | TRBJ1-2 | TRBV12-3/TRBV12-4 | many | CASSSPGGLGYTF | TGTGCCAGCAGTTCCCCAGGGGGCCTTGGCTACACCTTC
TRBD2 | TRBJ2-1 | TRBV27 | NA | CASSRSGGGHNEQFF | TGTGCCAGCAGCCGGAGCGGGGGGGGGCACAATGAGCAGTTCTTC
NA | TRBJ1-6 | TRBV28 | many | CASSPIREGDSPLHF | TGTGCCAGCAGTCCGATCAGGGAGGGGGATTCACCCCTCCACTTT
NA | TRBJ2-7 | TRBV20-1 | NA | CSAEPTGIYEQYF | TGCAGTGCCGAACCCACGGGCATCTACGAGCAGTACTTC
NA | TRBJ1-5 | TRBV19 | many | CASSIFIGAKSNQPQHF | TGTGCCAGTAGTATATTTATCGGGGCTAAGTCCAATCAGCCCCAGCATTTT
NA | TRBJ1-1 | TRBV27 | few | CASSLSFGGNTEAFF | TGTGCCAGCAGTTTATCGTTCGGGGGGAACACTGAAGCTTTCTTT
NA | TRBJ1-4 | TRBV7-9 | NA | CASSPSSVGEKLFF | TGTGCCAGCAGCCCCTCATCGGTCGGGGAAAAACTGTTTTTT
NA | TRBJ2-5 | TRBV7-9 | many | CASSARTTGQETQYF | TGTGCCAGCAGCGCACGGACGACAGGTCAAGAGACCCAGTACTTC
TRBD2 | TRBJ2-3 | TRBV20-1 | NA | CSARNPGLAGARPISTDTQYF | TGCAGTGCTAGAAATCCGGGACTAGCGGGGGCACGGCCGATTAGCACAGATACGCAGTATTTT
TRBD2 | TRBJ2-7 | TRBV19 | many | CASSIGRGSVRHEQYF | TGTGCCAGTAGTATCGGACGCGGGAGTGTACGCCACGAGCAGTACTTC
TRBD2 | TRBJ2-7 | TRBV28 | NA | CASALTSGIGEQYF | TGTGCCAGCGCTCTAACTAGCGGGATAGGAGAGCAGTACTTC
TRBD1 | TRBJ1-2 | TRBV19 | NA | CASIPLAGQGRHYGYTF | TGTGCCAGTATCCCCCTGGCTGGACAGGGGCGTCACTATGGCTACACCTTC
NA | TRBJ1-6 | TRBV27 | many | CASSLNRASPSHF | TGTGCCAGCAGTTTAAACCGGGCCTCGCCCAGCCACTTT
NA | TRBJ1-1 | TRBV20-1 | few | CSARDLEGGTEAFF | TGCAGTGCTAGAGATCTTGAGGGCGGCACTGAAGCTTTCTTT
NA | TRBJ1-1 | TRBV3-1 | many | CASSQSLNTEAFF | TGTGCCAGCAGCCAATCCCTGAACACTGAAGCTTTCTTT